The T cell receptor (beta chain) under discussion was sequenced for a study of control samples from healthy donors and cancer patients. The ends were cut back, 3 bases at V and 14 bases at J, with 15 bases in the middle. The CDR3 extends over 12 amino acids. CDR1 and CDR2 from the germline V gene are MDHEN and SYDVKM. The table came from immunoSEQ multiplex PCR; TCRdb's copy has only in-frame clones and leaves some out. The sample shows thousands of clones, roughly 77% of them seen only once. This chain uses TRBV28 with TRBJ2-3; possibly TRBD2 for D (6 bases). This clonotype originated in a female donor with melanoma. The material sequenced was formalin-fixed, paraffin-embedded tissue. CDR3 protein: CASSLRDLESYF. As DNA, the CDR3 is TGTGCCAGCAGTTTGCGGGACCTGGAATCGTATTTT.